The 7 T cell receptor beta chains given below trace back to one sample, sequenced in a study of blood T cells in healthy people across ages. Combining a sample-barcoded 5' primer with a J-beta primer mix, a second PCR ran for roughly 6 to 12 cycles. Each CDR3 protein gets one entry after TCRdb re-called the 5' RACE reads with MiXCR. The sample has 1.4 million or so distinct CDR3 sequences, roughly 43% seen once. Material for sequencing was blood. The receptors come from a woman aged 18-35 years in good health.

This clonotype is a singleton in its sample. The chain carries TRBV29-1 and TRBJ2-1; 9 bases match TRBD2. The J call may be faulty, since TRBJ2-7 better matches the DNA end. The CDR3 extends over 14 amino acids. CDR1 and CDR2 from the germline V gene are SQVTM and ANQGSEA. The DNA for the CDR3 is TGCAGCGTTGGTGTAGCGGGAGAGTACAATGAGCAGTACTTC. Protein product: CSVGVAGEYNEQYF.

This chain links TRBV18 with TRBJ1-2, with 7 bases matching TRBD1. J was trimmed by 6 bases and V by 1 base; bases with no gene match: 5. The CDR3 runs 14 residues. The germline CDR1 and CDR2 sequences are KGHSH and LQKENI. CDR3 protein: CASSPQQGMDGYTF. Written as DNA, the CDR3 is TGTGCCAGCTCACCACAACAGGGGATGGATGGCTACACCTTC. Combining the CDR3 with reference TRBV18 and TRBJ1-2 gives the whole variable domain NAGVMQNPRHLVRRRGQEARLRCSPMKGHSHVYWYRQLPEEGLKFMVYLQKENIIDESGMPKERFSAEFPKEGPSILRIQQVVRGDSAAYFCASSPQQGMDGYTFGSGTRLTVV.

The genes are TRBV20-1 and TRBJ2-5; a possible D gene is TRBD2 (6 bases). This CDR3 comprises 11 residues. The germline CDR1 and CDR2 sequences are DFQATT and SNEGSKA (reference sequence). The CDR3 reads CRVREKETQYF. The CDR3 nucleotides read TGCAGGGTACGGGAGAAAGAGACCCAGTACTTC.

The rearrangement links TRBV5-1 to TRBJ2-2; D is ambiguous. This CDR3 comprises 16 residues. Trimming removed 1 base from V and 1 base from J, with 11 bases in between. Germline CDR1 SGHRS, CDR2 YFSETQ. CDR3 bases: TGCGCCAGCAGCTTGCGAGTGGTGGAGAACACCGGGGAGCTGTTTTTT. It yields the protein CASSLRVVENTGELFF.

The rearrangement links TRBV7-2 to TRBJ2-1; the D gene is possibly TRBD2 (6 bases). The germline CDR1 and CDR2 sequences are SGHTA and FQGNSA. The CDR3 contains 16 residues. V was trimmed by 8 bases and J by 0 bases, leaving 17 bases between them. CDR3 loop: CASRPYRGSSYNEQFF. For the CDR3, the DNA is TGTGCCAGCCGACCGTACCGGGGGAGCTCCTACAATGAGCAGTTCTTC.

This clonotype was counted a few times. The genes are TRBV6-2 or TRBV6-3 and TRBJ2-5; 11 bases agree with TRBD2. The CDR3 length is 15 residues. The J segment lost 11 bases and the V segment lost 4 bases, leaving 12 bases of the junction unmatched. Germline CDR1 reads MNHEY; CDR2 reads SVGEGT. This CDR3 is CASSSLAGGHNEQYF. The CDR3 coding sequence is TGTGCCAGCAGTTCCTTAGCGGGGGGGCACAATGAGCAGTACTTC.

The J gene is TRBJ2-4, the V gene TRBV6-2 or TRBV6-3; 7 bases are a match to TRBD2. The ends lost 10 bases at V and 0 bases at J; junction bases unmatched: 9. Per germline, CDR1 MNHEY and CDR2 SVGEGT. CDR3 size: 15 residues. This CDR3 reads CAISGRGRAKNIQYF. Here the CDR3 DNA reads TGTGCCATCTCAGGGCGGGGGAGAGCCAAAAACATTCAGTACTTC.